Here is one TCR beta chain with its context. These data originate in a study of control samples from healthy donors and cancer patients. Germline CDR1 is GTSNPN and CDR2 is SVGIG (reference sequence). CDR3 length equals 15 residues. Profiled with immunoSEQ multiplex PCR; TCRdb holds only in-frame clones, not every one. The sample lists over 150,000 clones, approximately 93% occurring once. This rearrangement joins TRBV30 to TRBJ2-2; weak D call: TRBD1 (8 bases). The sequence derives from a middle-aged man in good health. The sample taken for sequencing was blood. As DNA, the CDR3 is TGTGTCGGCACACAGGGGGGGGGAAACACCGGGGAGCTGTTTTTT. Encoded protein: CVGTQGGGNTGELFF.